This T cell receptor (beta chain) appears in the sequencing data of a study of glioma-infiltrating T cells after dendritic cell vaccination. Looking at the study overall: Glioblastoma patients came from Phase I and II dendritic cell vaccination trials. Autologous tumor lysate was loaded overnight onto monocyte-derived dendritic cells grown approximately 7 days with IL-4 and GM-CSF.

TCRdb's copy holds only in-frame clones and misses some; the assay was immunoSEQ multiplex PCR. The data show roughly 85,000 clones, 85% seen once. The time point was: after dendritic cell vaccination, including at tumor progression/relapse. This CDR3 is built from 14 residues. Trimming removed 0 bases from V and 3 bases from J, with 9 bases in between. The germline gives CDR1 MGHRA, CDR2 YSYEKL. The receptor was isolated from a human donor with glioblastoma. Sequences were derived from blood, sampled after dendritic cell vaccination. The chain combines TRBV4-1 with TRBJ2-7; D gene ambiguous. CDR3 DNA sequence: TGCGCCAGCAGCCAAGATATTGTCTTCTACGAGCAGTACTTC. Its translation is CASSQDIVFYEQYF.